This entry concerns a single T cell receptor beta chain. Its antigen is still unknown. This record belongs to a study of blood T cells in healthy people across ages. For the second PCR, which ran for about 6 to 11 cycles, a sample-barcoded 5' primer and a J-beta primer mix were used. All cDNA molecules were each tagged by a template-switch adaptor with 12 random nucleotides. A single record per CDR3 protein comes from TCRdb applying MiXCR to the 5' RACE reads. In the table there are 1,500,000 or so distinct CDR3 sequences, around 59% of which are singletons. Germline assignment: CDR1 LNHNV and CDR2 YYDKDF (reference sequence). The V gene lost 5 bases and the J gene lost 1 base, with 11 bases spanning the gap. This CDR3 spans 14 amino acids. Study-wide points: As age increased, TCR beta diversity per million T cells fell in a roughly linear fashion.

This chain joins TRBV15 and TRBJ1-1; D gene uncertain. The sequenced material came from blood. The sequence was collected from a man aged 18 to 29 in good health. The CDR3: CATSRVDGNTEAFF. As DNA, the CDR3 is TGTGCCACCAGCCGAGTGGACGGGAACACTGAAGCTTTCTTT.